This TCR beta chain was retrieved from a study of shared clonotypes between healthy human individuals. Regarding the study as a whole: Researchers found naive subsets generally carried larger estimated richness than memory subsets.

Genomic DNA belonging to each subset was distributed in equal measure over several immunoSEQ plates. The protocol was immunoSEQ multiplex PCR, while the TCRdb copy is restricted to in-frame clones and leaves out a portion. The sample lists approximately 980,000 clones, about three quarters occurring once. In regard to this clone: Its antigen is unknown.

The receptor's source is a man in his late teens or twenties in good health. Source material: memory CD4+ T cells sorted from blood. As to subset: CD45RA-negative fraction.

The CDR3 nucleotides read TGTGCCAGCAGCGAGGACAGGGTGGGGCAGACCCAGTACTTC. This gives the protein CASSEDRVGQTQYF. The chain employs TRBV7-2 and TRBJ2-5, with TRBD1 identical over 8 bases. Unmatched junction bases numbered 8, after V lost 5 bases and J lost 6 bases. The CDR3 totals 14 residues. Germline-derived CDR1 and CDR2 are SGHTA and FQGNSA. The full variable domain, with the rest looked up from reference TRBV7-2 and TRBJ2-5, is GAGVSQSPSNKVTEKGKDVELRCDPISGHTALYWYRQSLGQGLEFLIYFQGNSAPDKSGLPSDRFSAERTGGSVSTLTIQRTQQEDSAVYLCASSEDRVGQTQYFGPGTRLLVL.